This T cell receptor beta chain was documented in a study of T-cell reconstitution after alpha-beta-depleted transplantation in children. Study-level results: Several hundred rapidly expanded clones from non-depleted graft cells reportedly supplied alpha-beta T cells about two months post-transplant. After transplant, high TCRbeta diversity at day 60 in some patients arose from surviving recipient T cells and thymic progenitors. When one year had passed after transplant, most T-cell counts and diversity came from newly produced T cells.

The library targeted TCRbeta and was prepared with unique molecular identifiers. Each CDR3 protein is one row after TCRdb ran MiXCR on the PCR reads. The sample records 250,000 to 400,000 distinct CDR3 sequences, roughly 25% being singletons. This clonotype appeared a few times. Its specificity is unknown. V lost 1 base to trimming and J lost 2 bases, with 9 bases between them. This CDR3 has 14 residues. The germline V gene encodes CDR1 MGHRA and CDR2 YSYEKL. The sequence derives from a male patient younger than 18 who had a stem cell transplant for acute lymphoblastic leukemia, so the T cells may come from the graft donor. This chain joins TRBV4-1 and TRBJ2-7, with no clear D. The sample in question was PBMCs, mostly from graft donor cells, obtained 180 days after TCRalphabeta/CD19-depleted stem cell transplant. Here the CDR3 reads CASSQGKFAYEQYF. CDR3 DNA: TGCGCCAGCAGCCAAGGGAAATTTGCCTACGAGCAGTACTTC.